The 6 T cell receptor beta chains in this list originate from one sample, sequenced in a study of blood T cell repertoires in COVID-19. Libraries were prepared by immunoSEQ multiplex PCR; TCRdb keeps only in-frame clonotypes and omits some of them. The sample has roughly 230,000 clones, approximately 84% seen once; the top ten hold about 4%. Sequencing was performed on peripheral blood. These receptor sequences come from a man aged 45-65 years with acute or convalescent COVID-19.

V and J are TRBV5-1 and TRBJ1-3; 9 nucleotides match TRBD1. Germline CDR1 and CDR2: SGHRS and YFSETQ. J was trimmed by 2 bases and V by 3 bases; bases with no gene match: 3. CDR3 size: 15 residues. CDR3 DNA sequence: TGCGCCAGCAGCTGGGGACAGGGAACTGGAAACACCATATATTTT. Amino acids: CASSWGQGTGNTIYF. Together with reference TRBV5-1 and TRBJ1-3, the CDR3 gives the full variable domain: KAGVTQTPRYLIKTRGQQVTLSCSPISGHRSVSWYQQTPGQGLQFLFEYFSETQRNKGNFPGRFSGRQFSNSRSEMNVSTLELGDSALYLCASSWGQGTGNTIYFGEGSWLTVV.

Written as DNA, the CDR3 is TGTGCCAGCAGCTCGTCCCGGGACAGGGTCGGCTACACCTTC. Translating it yields CASSSSRDRVGYTF. This chain uses TRBV7-2 with TRBJ1-2, with 9 bases lining up with TRBD1. The ends lost 4 bases at V and 8 bases at J; junction bases unmatched: 8. Per germline, CDR1 SGHTA and CDR2 FQGNSA. This CDR3 region has 14 residues.

CDR3 sequence reads: CASSYPGGEQYF. DNA of the CDR3: TGTGCCAGCAGTTATCCGGGGGGCGAGCAGTACTTC. The chain joins TRBV27 to TRBJ2-7, with TRBD2 identical over 7 bases. The CDR3 has 12 amino acids. Trimming cost V 4 bases and J 6 bases; bases outside gene matches: 3. Germline V gene data show CDR1 as MNHEY and CDR2 as SMNVEV (reference sequence).

The rearrangement uses TRBV7-9 and TRBJ1-6; D is perhaps TRBD1 (5 bases). The V end was cut by 5 bases, the J end by 9 bases, with 11 bases between. Looked up from germline, CDR1 is SEHNR and CDR2 is FQNEAQ (reference sequence). The length of the CDR3 is 13 residues. The CDR3 loop is CASSTTGGSPLHF. Here the CDR3 DNA reads TGTGCCAGCAGCACCACCGGGGGTTCACCCCTCCACTTT.

This clone was seen only once. This rearrangement joins TRBV2 to TRBJ1-6, with D uncertain. From germline, CDR1 is SNHLY and CDR2 FYNNEI. CDR3 length equals 14 residues. V was cut by 6 bases and J by 9 bases, with 15 bases left in between. CDR3 sequence reads: CASRDFGEASPLHF. Written as DNA, the CDR3 is TGTGCCAGCAGGGACTTCGGAGAAGCTTCACCCCTCCACTTT.

This chain connects TRBV5-1 to TRBJ2-7; TRBD2 matches 8 bases. The junction had 7 bases not matched to a gene; V was cut back by 4 bases and J by 1 base. The CDR3 has 15 amino acids. The V gene's germline CDR1 is SGHRS and CDR2 YFSETQ. CDR3 region: CASSPGGGRSYEQYF. CDR3 coding DNA: TGCGCCAGCAGCCCGGGGGGCGGGAGGTCCTACGAGCAGTACTTC.